The next 16 T cell receptor beta chains were all read from a single sample in a study of monozygotic twins with cystic fibrosis. Libraries were prepared by immunoSEQ multiplex PCR; TCRdb keeps only in-frame clonotypes and omits some of them. In the table there are about 9,600 clones, about 91% of which are singletons. The sample taken for sequencing was blood. Receptors originate from a boy aged 2 to 10 with cystic fibrosis.

This rearrangement joins TRBV2 to TRBJ2-5; TRBD2 aligns across 8 bases. Germline assignment: CDR1 SNHLY and CDR2 FYNNEI. The CDR3 loop spans 13 amino acids. V shed 6 bases, J shed 3 bases, and the junction held 3 bases outside the gene matches. CDR3 region: CASRVAGKETQYF. For the CDR3, the DNA is TGTGCCAGCAGGGTAGCGGGGAAAGAGACCCAGTACTTC. Combining the CDR3 with reference TRBV2 and TRBJ2-5 gives the whole variable domain EPEVTQTPSHQVTQMGQEVILRCVPISNHLYFYWYRQILGQKVEFLVSFYNNEISEKSEIFDDQFSVERPDGSNFTLKIRSTKLEDSAMYFCASRVAGKETQYFGPGTRLLVL.

The chain has TRBV30 and TRBJ2-5; possibly TRBD2 for D (5 bases). The CDR3 has 14 residues. Germline V CDR1 and CDR2: GTSNPN, SVGIG (reference sequence). Between the trimmed V and J ends, which lost 4 bases and 1 base, there was a span of 13 bases. CDR3 sequence reads: CAWTRTDFQETQYF. The CDR3 bases are TGTGCCTGGACAAGGACGGACTTCCAAGAGACCCAGTACTTC.

The chain combines TRBV2 with TRBJ2-3; D is possibly TRBD1 (5 bases). V dropped 6 bases and J dropped 0 bases, with 13 bases sitting between them. The CDR3 has 15 amino acids. The V gene's germline CDR1 is SNHLY and CDR2 FYNNEI. The CDR3 nucleotides are TGTGCCAGCAGGGTCAGGGCAGCTAGCACAGATACGCAGTATTTT. It yields the protein CASRVRAASTDTQYF.

This chain joins TRBV27 and TRBJ1-6; no clear D gene. The CDR3 covers 15 residues. Germline loops: CDR1 MNHEY, CDR2 SMNVEV (reference sequence). Trimming left V 1 base short and J 7 bases short, with 11 bases between. CDR3 in amino acids: CASSLYEGTNSPLHF. Written as DNA, the CDR3 is TGTGCCAGCAGTTTATATGAGGGTACAAATTCACCCCTCCACTTT.

This sequence joins TRBV10-3 and TRBJ1-6; D is uncertain. CDR1 is ENHRY, CDR2 SYGVKD, per germline. The CDR3 has 14 residues. V gave up 4 bases and J gave up 7 bases, with 11 bases separating them. The CDR3 sequence is CAISASASNSPLHF. CDR3 nucleotides: TGTGCCATCAGTGCTAGCGCATCGAATTCACCCCTCCACTTT.

The gene calls are TRBV6-4 and TRBJ2-3; 7 bases align to TRBD1. Germline V lookup: CDR1 MRHNA, CDR2 SNTAGT. The CDR3 is 14 amino acids. The V gene end was trimmed by 5 bases and the J gene end by 0 bases; junction bases not matched to a gene: 2. The CDR3: CASSPDRSTDTQYF. The CDR3 DNA is TGTGCCAGCAGTCCGGACAGGAGCACAGATACGCAGTATTTT.

The chain employs TRBV19 and TRBJ2-5, with TRBD2 matching over 8 bases. The V gene end was trimmed by 4 bases and the J gene end by 3 bases; junction bases not matched to a gene: 4. The CDR3 loop spans 14 amino acids. CDR1 and CDR2 from the germline V gene are LNHDA and SQIVND (reference sequence). CDR3 amino acids: CASSRRGAEETQYF. CDR3 in DNA: TGTGCCAGTAGTAGGCGGGGGGCCGAAGAGACCCAGTACTTC.

The chain recombines TRBV7-8 with TRBJ1-2, with TRBD1 matching 7 bases. The J segment lost 5 bases and the V segment lost 0 bases, leaving 3 bases of the junction unmatched. The CDR3 loop spans 14 amino acids. The V gene's germline CDR1 is SGHVS and CDR2 FQNEAQ. This CDR3 reads CASSLAPGQYGYTF. Here the CDR3 DNA reads TGTGCCAGCAGCTTAGCCCCGGGACAGTATGGCTACACCTTC.

The CDR3 reads CASSLSGTGANTEAFF. CDR3 in DNA: TGTGCCAGCAGTCTCTCCGGGACAGGGGCCAACACTGAAGCTTTCTTT. This chain uses TRBV25-1 with TRBJ1-1; 10 nucleotides align to TRBD1. V trimming: 5 bases; J trimming: 2 bases; junction bases outside the gene matches: 8. The CDR3 sequence is 16 residues long. The germline V gene encodes CDR1 MGHDK and CDR2 SYGVNS.

The rearrangement joins TRBV5-6 to TRBJ1-6; D is perhaps TRBD1 (5 bases). The germline V gene has CDR1 SGHDT and CDR2 YYEEEE. The CDR3 spans 15 residues. The germline V and J ends were trimmed by 4 bases and 6 bases, with 14 bases remaining between them. The CDR3 nucleotides read TGTGCCAGCAGCCGGGACTCGCTCGGTAATTCACCCCTCCACTTT. Translation gives CASSRDSLGNSPLHF. The full variable domain, in which reference TRBV5-6 and TRBJ1-6 provide the parts outside the CDR3, is DAGVTQSPTHLIKTRGQQVTLRCSPKSGHDTVSWYQQALGQGPQFIFQYYEEEERQRGNFPDRFSGHQFPNYSSELNVNALLLGDSALYLCASSRDSLGNSPLHFGNGTRLTVT.

The rearrangement joins TRBV4-1 to TRBJ2-2, with D unclear. This CDR3 is 14 amino acids long. The germline V and J ends were trimmed by 0 bases and 1 base, with 3 bases remaining between them. Per germline, CDR1 MGHRA and CDR2 YSYEKL. CDR3 residues: CASSQDRNTGELFF. As DNA, the CDR3 is TGCGCCAGCAGCCAAGACAGGAACACCGGGGAGCTGTTTTTT.

V is TRBV5-1 and J is TRBJ1-4; perhaps TRBD1 as D (5 bases). Per the germline V gene, CDR1 is SGHRS and CDR2 is YFSETQ. Trimming pared 4 bases from V and 5 bases from J, leaving 18 bases between. This CDR3 contains 16 residues. In nucleotides, the CDR3 is TGCGCCAGCAGCCCGGAGGTGGGGACTTCAAATGAAAAACTGTTTTTT. As protein: CASSPEVGTSNEKLFF.

The chain uses TRBV27 and TRBJ1-1, with D unclear. From germline, CDR1 is MNHEY and CDR2 SMNVEV (reference sequence). This CDR3 contains 13 residues. Deletions cut 6 bases from V and 7 bases from J, with 15 bases between. CDR3 DNA: TGTGCCAGCAGCTACGTTGCCAGGAGTGAAGCTTTCTTT. It specifies CASSYVARSEAFF.

The V call is TRBV6-5, the J call TRBJ2-7, with D possibly being TRBD2 (5 bases). CDR1 and CDR2 from the germline V gene are MNHEY and SVGAGI. The germline V and J ends were trimmed by 7 bases and 1 base, with 14 bases remaining between them. The CDR3 loop spans 14 amino acids. The CDR3 here is CASINLRGSYEQYV. As DNA, the CDR3 is TGTGCCAGCATCAATCTCCGGGGATCCTACGAGCAGTACGTC.

The chain joins TRBV5-1 to TRBJ2-3; D remains unclear. The CDR3 runs 14 residues. Germline V gene sequence: CDR1 SGHRS, CDR2 YFSETQ. The ends were cut back, 0 bases at V and 4 bases at J, with 9 bases in the middle. The CDR3 loop reads CASSLDREADTQYF. CDR3 DNA: TGCGCCAGCAGCTTGGACCGAGAGGCAGATACGCAGTATTTT.

This rearrangement joins TRBV10-3 to TRBJ1-2; 11 positions agree with TRBD1. The CDR3 has 15 amino acids. Germline V gene lookup returns CDR1 ENHRY and CDR2 SYGVKD. Trimming took 3 bases from V and 3 from J; bases not matched to a gene: 3. CDR3 bases: TGTGCCATCAGTGACCGGACAGGGGGCGACTATGGCTACACCTTC. As protein: CAISDRTGGDYGYTF.